The 11 T cell receptor beta chains below all came from one sample that was sequenced in a study of blood T cell repertoires in COVID-19. TCRdb's table, derived via immunoSEQ multiplex PCR, lists solely in-frame clones and lacks some. The table records some 110,000 clones, about 82% of them present only once. Source material: peripheral blood. These receptors all come from a human donor in a cohort sampled during active COVID-19.

The chain joins TRBV18 to TRBJ1-1; TRBD1 matches at 7 bases. Per the germline V gene, CDR1 is KGHSH and CDR2 is LQKENI. V lost 3 bases and J lost 4; bases outside the gene matches: 8. The CDR3 has 15 amino acids. CDR3 in DNA: TGTGCCAGCTCACCCTCCCAGGGGGGCAGCACTGAAGCTTTCTTT. Protein product: CASSPSQGGSTEAFF.

This clone was picked up one time. V is TRBV25-1 and J is TRBJ2-1; 7 bases align to TRBD2. This CDR3 is built from 14 residues. Germline V gene lookup returns CDR1 MGHDK and CDR2 SYGVNS. V lost 10 bases and J lost 4; bases outside the gene matches: 10. The CDR3 sequence: CATEAGLIYNEQFF. CDR3 nucleotides: TGTGCCACTGAAGCGGGACTGATTTACAATGAGCAGTTCTTC.

This chain joins TRBV18 and TRBJ1-5, with TRBD1 matching 10 bases. Germline trimming cut 5 bases from V and 2 bases from J; bases unmatched to any gene: 6. This CDR3 region has 16 residues. The germline gives CDR1 KGHSH, CDR2 LQKENI. The CDR3 reads CASSSGGTGGNQPQHF. CDR3 sequence (DNA): TGTGCCAGCTCATCCGGGGGGACAGGGGGCAATCAGCCCCAGCATTTT.

CDR3 loop: CSASPGKINEQYF. CDR3 nucleotides: TGCAGTGCTAGTCCCGGGAAAATCAACGAGCAGTACTTC. This chain uses TRBV20-1 with TRBJ2-7, with D perhaps matching TRBD2 (5 bases). Looked up from germline, CDR1 is DFQATT and CDR2 is SNEGSKA (reference sequence). The ends were cut back, 3 bases at V and 5 bases at J, with 14 bases in the middle. CDR3 size: 13 residues.

The chain links TRBV19 to TRBJ1-5; 8 bases match TRBD1. V trimming: 4 bases; J trimming: 6 bases; junction bases outside the gene matches: 8. The CDR3 loop spans 15 amino acids. Germline V gene sequence: CDR1 LNHDA, CDR2 SQIVND (reference sequence). CDR3 DNA: TGTGCCAGTAGTAACTCTGGACAGGGTTTTCAGCCCCAGCATTTT. Protein product: CASSNSGQGFQPQHF.

V gene TRBV4-3 combines with J gene TRBJ1-3; 8 positions match TRBD1. Germline CDR1 LGHNA, CDR2 YSLEER. This CDR3 region has 16 residues. J gave up 4 bases and V 4 bases, and 9 bases lay outside the gene matches. The DNA for the CDR3 is TGCGCCAGCAGCCGTAGCGTGCAGGGGGCGGGAAACACCATATATTTT. This encodes CASSRSVQGAGNTIYF.

The chain links TRBV18 to TRBJ2-2, with D maybe TRBD2 (7 bases). This CDR3 region has 16 residues. Germline V gives CDR1 KGHSH, CDR2 LQKENI. V lost 5 bases and J 1 base, leaving 14 bases between the germline ends. The CDR3 protein is CASSTYREGNTGELFF. The CDR3 nucleotides read TGTGCCAGCTCAACGTACAGGGAGGGGAACACCGGGGAGCTGTTTTTT.

This rearrangement joins TRBV30 to TRBJ2-1; D not resolved. CDR1 is GTSNPN and CDR2 is SVGIG in the germline V gene (reference sequence). V shed 4 bases and J shed 4 bases, with 11 bases lying between them. This CDR3 is 13 amino acids long. Here the CDR3 reads CAWTEILYNEQFF. The CDR3 nucleotides read TGTGCCTGGACTGAAATCCTATACAATGAGCAGTTCTTC.

The CDR3 coding sequence is TGTGCCAGCAGTTTATCTTCAGGACAGAGGAGTAGAACGCAGTACTTC. Translating gives CASSLSSGQRSRTQYF. The chain carries TRBV28 and TRBJ2-7; D may be TRBD1 (6 bases). Trimming stripped 1 base from V and 9 bases from J, with 22 bases between. Germline assignment: CDR1 MDHEN and CDR2 SYDVKM. This CDR3 has 16 amino acids.

This clone was seen a few times. The rearrangement joins TRBV10-2 to TRBJ1-5, with D hard to call. V dropped 6 bases and J dropped 0 bases, with 12 bases sitting between them. CDR1 and CDR2 (germline): WSHSY, SAAADI. This CDR3 is built from 15 residues. The CDR3: CASRLDFSSNQPQHF. CDR3 bases: TGCGCCAGCAGGCTAGACTTTTCTAGCAATCAGCCCCAGCATTTT.

The chain recombines TRBV6-5 with TRBJ2-7, with 9 bases that match TRBD1. The CDR3 runs to 13 residues. Trimming removed 6 bases from V and 5 bases from J; junction bases left unmatched: 5. Per the germline V gene, CDR1 is MNHEY and CDR2 is SVGAGI. As DNA, the CDR3 is TGTGCCAGCAGCCGGGACAGGGTCCACGAGCAGTACTTC. This sequence encodes CASSRDRVHEQYF.